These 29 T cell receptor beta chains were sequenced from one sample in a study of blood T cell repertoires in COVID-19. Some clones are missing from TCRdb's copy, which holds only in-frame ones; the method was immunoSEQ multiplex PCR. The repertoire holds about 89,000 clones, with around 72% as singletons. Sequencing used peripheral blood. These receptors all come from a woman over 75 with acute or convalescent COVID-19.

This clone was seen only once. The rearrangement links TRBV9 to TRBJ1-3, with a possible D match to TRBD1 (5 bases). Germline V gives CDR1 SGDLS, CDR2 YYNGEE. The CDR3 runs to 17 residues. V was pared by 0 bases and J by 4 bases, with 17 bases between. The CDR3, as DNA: TGTGCCAGCAGCGTAGCTTCGGTCAGGGCATCAGGAAACACCATATATTTT. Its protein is CASSVASVRASGNTIYF.

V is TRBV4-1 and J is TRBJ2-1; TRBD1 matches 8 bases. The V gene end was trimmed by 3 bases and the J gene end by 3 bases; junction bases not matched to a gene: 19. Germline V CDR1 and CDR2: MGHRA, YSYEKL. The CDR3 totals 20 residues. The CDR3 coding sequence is TGCGCCAGCAGCCACCCCAACGTAGCGAGGACAGGGAAAAACTACAATGAGCAGTTCTTC. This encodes CASSHPNVARTGKNYNEQFF.

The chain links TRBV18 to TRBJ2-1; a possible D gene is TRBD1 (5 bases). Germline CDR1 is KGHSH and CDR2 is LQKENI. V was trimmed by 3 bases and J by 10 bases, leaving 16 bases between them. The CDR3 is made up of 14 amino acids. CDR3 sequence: CASSPTDRLGEQFF. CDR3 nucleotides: TGTGCCAGCTCACCCACAGACAGACTCGGGGAGCAGTTCTTC.

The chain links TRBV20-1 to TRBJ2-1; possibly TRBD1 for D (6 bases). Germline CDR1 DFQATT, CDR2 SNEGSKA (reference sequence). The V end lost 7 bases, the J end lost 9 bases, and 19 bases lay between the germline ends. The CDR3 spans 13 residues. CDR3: CSGSGGVGSEQFF. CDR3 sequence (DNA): TGCAGTGGTAGTGGGGGCGTTGGTAGTGAGCAGTTCTTC.

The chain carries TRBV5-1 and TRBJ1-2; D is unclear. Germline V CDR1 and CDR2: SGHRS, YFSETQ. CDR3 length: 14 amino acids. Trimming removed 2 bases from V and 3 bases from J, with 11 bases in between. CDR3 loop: CASSLRSEDYGYTF. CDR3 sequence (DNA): TGCGCCAGCAGCTTAAGGTCTGAGGACTATGGCTACACCTTC.

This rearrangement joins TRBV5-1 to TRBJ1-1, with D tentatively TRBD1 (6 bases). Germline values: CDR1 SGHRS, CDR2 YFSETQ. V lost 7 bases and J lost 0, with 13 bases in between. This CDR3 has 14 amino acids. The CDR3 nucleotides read TGCGCCAGCCATTCCGGACAGATGAACACTGAAGCTTTCTTT. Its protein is CASHSGQMNTEAFF.

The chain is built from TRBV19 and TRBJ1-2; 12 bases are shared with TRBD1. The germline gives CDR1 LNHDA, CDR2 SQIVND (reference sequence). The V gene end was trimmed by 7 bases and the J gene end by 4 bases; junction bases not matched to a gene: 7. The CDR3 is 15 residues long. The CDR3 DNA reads TGTGCCAGTAACCGGGACAGGGGGCGAGGCTATGGCTACACCTTC. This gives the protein CASNRDRGRGYGYTF. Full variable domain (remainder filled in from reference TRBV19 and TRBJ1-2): DGGITQSPKYLFRKEGQNVTLSCEQNLNHDAMYWYRQDPGQGLRLIYYSQIVNDFQKGDIAEGYSVSREKKESFPLTVTSAQKNPTAFYLCASNRDRGRGYGYTFGSGTRLTVV.

The CDR3 spells CASSLTWTGNYGYTF. The CDR3 DNA sequence: TGTGCCAGCAGCCTAACTTGGACGGGAAACTATGGCTACACCTTC. The V and J genes are TRBV7-8 and TRBJ1-2; unclear D gene. The CDR3 has 15 residues. V was trimmed by 5 bases and J by 2 bases, leaving 15 bases between them. The germline V gene has CDR1 SGHVS and CDR2 FQNEAQ.

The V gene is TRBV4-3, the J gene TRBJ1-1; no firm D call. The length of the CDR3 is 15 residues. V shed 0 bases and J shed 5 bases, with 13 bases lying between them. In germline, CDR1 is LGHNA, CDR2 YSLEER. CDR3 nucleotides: TGCGCCAGCAGCCAAGATCCTGGTTTCGGTACTGAAGCTTTCTTT. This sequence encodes CASSQDPGFGTEAFF.

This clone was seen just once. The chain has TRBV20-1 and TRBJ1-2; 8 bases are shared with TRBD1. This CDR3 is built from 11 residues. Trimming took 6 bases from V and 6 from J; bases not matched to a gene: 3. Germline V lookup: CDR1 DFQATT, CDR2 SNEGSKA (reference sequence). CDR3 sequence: CSAQGANGYTF. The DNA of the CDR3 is TGCAGTGCCCAGGGGGCGAATGGCTACACCTTC.

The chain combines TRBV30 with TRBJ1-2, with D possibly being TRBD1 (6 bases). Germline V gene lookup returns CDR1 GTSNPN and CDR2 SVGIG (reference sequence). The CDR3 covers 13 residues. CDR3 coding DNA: TGTGCTAGGACAGAAACTATTAACTATGGCTACACCTTC. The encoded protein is CARTETINYGYTF.

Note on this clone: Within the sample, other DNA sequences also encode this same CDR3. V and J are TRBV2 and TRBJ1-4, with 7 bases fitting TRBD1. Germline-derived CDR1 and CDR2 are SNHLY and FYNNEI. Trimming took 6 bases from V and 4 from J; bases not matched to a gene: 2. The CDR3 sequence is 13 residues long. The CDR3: CASRGQYNEKLFF. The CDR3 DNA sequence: TGTGCCAGCAGGGGACAGTATAATGAAAAACTGTTTTTT.

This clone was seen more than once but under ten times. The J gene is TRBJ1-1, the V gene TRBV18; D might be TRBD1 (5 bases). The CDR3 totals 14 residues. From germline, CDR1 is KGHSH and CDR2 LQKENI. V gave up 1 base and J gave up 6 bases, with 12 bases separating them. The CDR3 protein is CASSPRGPGPEAFF. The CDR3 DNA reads TGTGCCAGCTCACCACGGGGCCCGGGCCCTGAAGCTTTCTTT.

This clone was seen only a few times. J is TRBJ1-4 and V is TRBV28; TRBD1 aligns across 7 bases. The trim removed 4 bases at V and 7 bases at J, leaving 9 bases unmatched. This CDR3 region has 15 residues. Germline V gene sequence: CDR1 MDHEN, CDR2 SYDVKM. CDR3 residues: CASSSSGGSGEKLFF. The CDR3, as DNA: TGTGCCAGCAGTTCCTCAGGGGGATCGGGTGAAAAACTGTTTTTT.

The CDR3 spells CATIPSLAREETQYF. In DNA, the CDR3 is TGTGCCACCATTCCGTCACTAGCGCGCGAGGAGACCCAGTACTTC. The rearrangement uses TRBV15 and TRBJ2-5, with TRBD2 identical over 7 bases. From germline, CDR1 is LNHNV and CDR2 YYDKDF (reference sequence). The CDR3 has 15 residues. The J segment lost 5 bases and the V segment lost 7 bases, leaving 13 bases of the junction unmatched.

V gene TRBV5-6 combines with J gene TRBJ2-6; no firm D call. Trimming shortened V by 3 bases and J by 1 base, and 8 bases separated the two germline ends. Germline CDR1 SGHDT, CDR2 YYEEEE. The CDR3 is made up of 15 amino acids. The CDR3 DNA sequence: TGTGCCAGCAGCTCCCCCAGATCTGGGGCCAACGTCCTGACTTTC. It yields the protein CASSSPRSGANVLTF.

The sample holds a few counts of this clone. As DNA, the CDR3 is TGTGCCAGCAGCCCGACACTGGCCGGGGAGCTGTTTTTT. This translates into CASSPTLAGELFF. This chain links TRBV3-1 (or the pseudogene TRBV3-2) with TRBJ2-2; D gene unclear. Trimming removed 4 bases at V and 6 bases at J, with 9 bases between. There are 13 residues in the CDR3. Germline assignment: CDR1 LGHDT and CDR2 YNNKEL (reference sequence).

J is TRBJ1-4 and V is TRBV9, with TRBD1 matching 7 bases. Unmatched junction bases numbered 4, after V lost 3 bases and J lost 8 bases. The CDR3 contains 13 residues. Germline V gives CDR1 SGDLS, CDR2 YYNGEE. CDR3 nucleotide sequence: TGTGCCAGCAGCGGTCAGGGGGTAGAAAAACTGTTTTTT. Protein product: CASSGQGVEKLFF. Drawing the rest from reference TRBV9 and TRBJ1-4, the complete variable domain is DSGVTQTPKHLITATGQRVTLRCSPRSGDLSVYWYQQSLDQGLQFLIQYYNGEERAKGNILERFSAQQFPDLHSELNLSSLELGDSALYFCASSGQGVEKLFFGSGTQLSVL.

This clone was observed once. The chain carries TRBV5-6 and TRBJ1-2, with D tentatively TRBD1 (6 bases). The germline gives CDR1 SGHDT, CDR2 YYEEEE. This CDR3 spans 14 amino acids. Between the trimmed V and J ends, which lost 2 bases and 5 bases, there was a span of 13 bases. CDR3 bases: TGTGCCAGCAGCTTCACAGGGACCCCTTATGGCTACACCTTC. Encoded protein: CASSFTGTPYGYTF.

The CDR3 protein is CAWSPWDTALEKLFF. The CDR3 DNA follows: TGTGCCTGGAGCCCCTGGGACACTGCACTCGAAAAACTGTTTTTT. The chain recombines TRBV30 with TRBJ1-4; TRBD1 is a possible D gene (6 bases). The length of the CDR3 is 15 residues. The V end lost 3 bases, the J end lost 8 bases, and 19 bases lay between the germline ends. In germline, CDR1 is GTSNPN, CDR2 SVGIG (reference sequence).

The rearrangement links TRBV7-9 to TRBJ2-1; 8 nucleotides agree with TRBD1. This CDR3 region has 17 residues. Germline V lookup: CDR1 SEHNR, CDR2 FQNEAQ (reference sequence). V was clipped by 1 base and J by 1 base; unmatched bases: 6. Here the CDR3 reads CASSLVKRQGSYNEQFF. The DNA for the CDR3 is TGTGCCAGCAGCTTAGTTAAGAGACAGGGGTCCTACAATGAGCAGTTCTTC.

CDR3: CASSPQRSSSGANVLTF. DNA for the CDR3: TGTGCCAGCTCACCACAACGTTCGAGCTCTGGGGCCAACGTCCTGACTTTC. This chain joins TRBV18 and TRBJ2-6; D ambiguous. The CDR3 totals 17 residues. V lost 1 base to trimming and J lost 0 bases, with 10 bases between them. CDR1 and CDR2 from the germline V gene are KGHSH and LQKENI.

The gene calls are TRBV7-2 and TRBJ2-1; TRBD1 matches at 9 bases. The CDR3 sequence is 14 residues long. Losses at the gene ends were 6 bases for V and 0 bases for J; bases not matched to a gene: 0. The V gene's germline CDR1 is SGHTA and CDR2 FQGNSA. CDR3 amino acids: CASRTGGSYNEQFF. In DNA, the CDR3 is TGTGCCAGCAGGACAGGGGGCTCCTACAATGAGCAGTTCTTC.

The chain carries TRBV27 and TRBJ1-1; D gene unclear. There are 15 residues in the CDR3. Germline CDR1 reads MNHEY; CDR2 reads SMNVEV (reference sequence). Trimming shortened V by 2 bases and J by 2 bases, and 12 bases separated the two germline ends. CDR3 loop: CASSLKTGINTEAFF. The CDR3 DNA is TGTGCCAGCAGTTTAAAGACGGGTATTAACACTGAAGCTTTCTTT.

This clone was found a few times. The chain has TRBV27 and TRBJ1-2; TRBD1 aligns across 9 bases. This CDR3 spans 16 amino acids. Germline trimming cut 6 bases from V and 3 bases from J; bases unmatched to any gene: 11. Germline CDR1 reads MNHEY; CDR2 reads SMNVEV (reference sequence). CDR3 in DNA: TGTGCCAGCAGCACACTAAACAGGGGGCGGGACTATGGCTACACCTTC. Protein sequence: CASSTLNRGRDYGYTF.

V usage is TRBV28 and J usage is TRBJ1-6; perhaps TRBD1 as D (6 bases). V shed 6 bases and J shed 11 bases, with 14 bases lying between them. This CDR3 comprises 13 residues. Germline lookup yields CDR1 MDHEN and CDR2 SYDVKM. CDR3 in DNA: TGTGCCAGCAGGCGGCAGGGGAGTCCACCCCTCCACTTT. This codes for CASRRQGSPPLHF.

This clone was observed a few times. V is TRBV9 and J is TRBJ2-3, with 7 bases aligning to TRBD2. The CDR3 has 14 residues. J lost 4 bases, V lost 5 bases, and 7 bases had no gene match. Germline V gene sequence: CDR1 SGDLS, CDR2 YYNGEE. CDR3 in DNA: TGTGCCAGCAGTCCCGGCGGGGGTCCAGATACGCAGTATTTT. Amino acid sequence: CASSPGGGPDTQYF. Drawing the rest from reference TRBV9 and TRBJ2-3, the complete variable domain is DSGVTQTPKHLITATGQRVTLRCSPRSGDLSVYWYQQSLDQGLQFLIQYYNGEERAKGNILERFSAQQFPDLHSELNLSSLELGDSALYFCASSPGGGPDTQYFGPGTRLTVL.

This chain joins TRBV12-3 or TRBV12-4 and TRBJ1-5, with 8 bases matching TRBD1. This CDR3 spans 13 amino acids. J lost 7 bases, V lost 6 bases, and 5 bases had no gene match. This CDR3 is CASSADRDQPQHF. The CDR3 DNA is TGTGCCAGCAGCGCGGACAGGGACCAGCCCCAGCATTTT.

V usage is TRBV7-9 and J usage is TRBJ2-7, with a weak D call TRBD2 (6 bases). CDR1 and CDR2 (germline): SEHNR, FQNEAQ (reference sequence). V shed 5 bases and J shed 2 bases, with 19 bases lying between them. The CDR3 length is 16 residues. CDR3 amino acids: CASSRFLGGGTYEQYF. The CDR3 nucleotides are TGTGCCAGCAGCCGATTCTTGGGTGGCGGGACCTACGAGCAGTACTTC.